This TCR beta chain came from a study of cytomegalovirus exposure and HLA in healthy donors (dated by TCRdb to the late 2010s). About the study as a whole: In an earlier analysis of roughly 500 of the donors, less than 350 Gb of sequence data and some 120 million unique TCR beta sequences from approximately 180 million T cells were reported. An earlier analysis of approximately 580 of the donors used high-throughput TCR beta sequencing to judge whether each TCR beta V gene segment behaved as functional or pseudogenic. The study profiled the T cell repertoires of 666 subjects by immunosequencing and related them to cytomegalovirus serostatus. Because of strong linkage in the cohort, four or five DR-DQ haplotypes were treated as single units for association and clustering. Among almost 400 genotyped donors of the cohort, an average of 235,054 unique TCR beta nucleotide sequences were sequenced per donor, around 18% of them non-productive. Both class I and class II loci were covered by HLA typing, at four-digit resolution. The aim of the study was to test whether cataloging public T cell receptors could identify signatures of past pathogen exposure. The study combined high-throughput TCR immunosequencing, statistical association of individual TCRs with disease status, and machine learning to predict cytomegalovirus infection status. Typing coverage varied by locus: roughly 629-640 donors for A, B, C, DRB1 and DQB1; 522 for DQA1; 606 for DPA1; about 450 for DPB1. Of the 300 to 450 genotyped donors, approximately 81% were placed in the genetic ancestry cluster associated with self-reported Caucasian donors. Donor age, sex, ethnicity and CMV serostatus were compiled together with the repertoire data. Along with the roughly 670-subject first cohort, a separate validation cohort of over 90 different subjects was used. To study patterns of TCR occurrence, a later analysis re-analyzed previously published TCR beta repertoires from 600 to 750 donors and added high-resolution HLA genotyping. All discovery cohort repertoires had been generated on a single sequencing platform. Rather than using new phenotypic data, the later analysis identified candidate immune exposures from TCR beta sequences and from how often those sequences occurred across donors. A later genetic analysis took genome-wide SNP genotypes for 398 of the 666 donors and used that subset as a discovery cohort. Roughly 320 gigabases of sequencing data and tens of millions of unique TCR sequences made up an early release that covered over 550 HLA-typed donors. Beyond this particular receptor, the publication reports: The classifier was reported to diagnose cytomegalovirus status with high specificity and sensitivity in both the original and validation cohorts. A later analysis associated about 18,000 TCR beta sequences with specific HLA alleles at a false discovery rate of 0.05. According to the authors, the approach could potentially be generalized to other disease states and immunological phenotypes. In a later analysis, several top co-occurrence clusters were reported to appear linked to parvovirus B19, influenza, CMV and Epstein-Barr virus. Most TCR sequences were observed very rarely across donors, whereas some public TCRs were present in many individuals. Compared with the roughly 670-donor mean, donors in an Asian-associated ancestry cluster had fewer N-insertions in productive TCRs, according to a later genetic analysis. The earlier analysis of some 560 of the donors excluded approximately 15 rarely observed V segments, including chromosome 9 orphons, because counts were too low. A further reported finding was that TCR beta sequences accurately predicted the HLA-A and HLA-B alleles for most subjects in the first cohort. A group of highly shared sequence variants was considered likely to be a technical artifact of the sequencing pipeline. Roughly uniform sequencing depth across donors was assumed in presence/absence analyses, although this assumption may not hold. When HLA alleles, especially DR and DQ, strongly co-occurred, attributing TCR associations to individual alleles was difficult. HLA typing was unavailable for some donors at each locus, so association tests used only the typed subset. An earlier analysis of 587 of the donors showed that most TCR beta V segments appeared in productive rearrangements either about 87% or about 30% of the time, which broadly matched IMGT annotations. A later genetic analysis associated a missense DCLRE1C variant with V-gene and J-gene trimming of TCR beta chains, and an independent cohort replicated the association. In vitro tests confirmed that a few of the cytomegalovirus-associated TCR beta chains recognize cytomegalovirus antigens. According to a later analysis, most CMV-associated TCR beta chains appeared to be HLA-restricted, and the HLA associations seemed to be driven largely by CMV exposure. The cohort was sequenced for TCR beta chains only, and without alpha or paired-chain data the features that could be detected were limited. Some IMGT-functional V segments, including TRBV6-2 and TRBV6-3, could not be told apart with the 87-base-pair reads, so those segments were excluded. In a later analysis, the rate of TCR association differed among HLA loci, with DRB1 alleles having the most associated TCRs and HLA-C alleles having the fewest. Linkage disequilibrium might explain the correlated functional status among segregating V segments, but an unknown experimental factor could not be excluded. In a later analysis, HLA-associated TCR beta chains showed more clonal expansion and lower generation probabilities than non-associated chains that were equally common. The only immune exposure information available for the cohort was CMV serostatus. In the study, 150 to 200 TCR beta chains were listed as associated with cytomegalovirus.

Points on this clone: Its antigen target is currently unknown. The input lacks base qualities; no much larger clone sits a single base away.

In total, approximately 700 healthy bone marrow donors made up the cohort. At the time of sampling, all cohort members were nominally healthy, though unrecorded immune exposures were likely present. The donor tested CMV seronegative, placing the donor among the 350 or so seronegative members of the cohort. A peripheral blood sample was collected from each donor, and TCR beta sequencing was performed on peripheral blood mononuclear cells. Genomic DNA was extracted from the blood cell samples with the Qiagen DNeasy Blood Extraction Kit. Libraries were built with the immunoSEQ multiplex PCR assay. A mixture of 60 forward primers for TCR Vbeta segments and 13 reverse primers for TCR Jbeta segments was used in the multiplex PCR. The CDR3 region of rearranged TCR beta genes was amplified from genomic DNA by a multiplex PCR assay. The amplified TCR beta libraries were sequenced on the Illumina HiSeq System as 87-base-pair reads. Concerning the study's data processing: In a later analysis, 80 million or so unique TCR beta chains were counted across the roughly 610 repertoires, and roughly 11 million of these chains were shared by at least two donors. Raw reads were error-corrected and collapsed into unique sequences by a nearest-neighbor algorithm in which closely related sequences were merged to remove PCR and sequencing errors. CDR3 sequences were aligned to IMGT reference sequences to assign V, D and J gene segments. For a sequence to be retained, a match of at least six nucleotides to both a V gene segment and a J gene segment was required. Rearrangements were classified as productive when the CDR3 lacked stop codons and remained in frame with V and J, and all other rearrangements were classified as non-productive. CDR3 was defined by IMGT convention, running from the second conserved V-encoded cysteine to the conserved J-encoded phenylalanine. Sequences without an unambiguous match to a single V gene segment were excluded from the earlier analysis of several hundred of the donors. An earlier analysis of a few hundred of the donors called V segments functional above 56.7% productive rearrangements and segregating when the between-donor standard deviation exceeded 5%. To diagnose cytomegalovirus status from the catalog of TCR beta chain sequences, a statistical classification framework was built. In a later analysis, V and J genes were assigned by comparing TCR nucleotide sequences against IMGT/GENE-DB human TR gene sequences. The TCRdist pipeline was used in a later analysis to assign CDR3 sequences and most-parsimonious VDJ recombination scenarios. In a later analysis, every TCR beta chain was defined by the combination of its CDR3 amino acid sequence and its V-gene family, and reads without a unique V-gene family were dropped. To address suspected cross-contamination and a sequencing artifact, a later analysis removed approximately 590 highly shared, low-generation-probability nucleotide sequences. A later analysis calculated a clonal expansion index for each public chain from normalized within-repertoire ranks of inferred template counts. In a later analysis, generation probabilities were computed with a VDJ recombination model fitted to out-of-frame rearrangements, and the resulting probabilities were checked against IGoR. In a later analysis, TCR-TCR, TCR-HLA and TCR-CMV co-occurrence was scored with hypergeometric tests, and a repertoire-size bias correction was applied to TCR pairs. False discovery rates were estimated in a later analysis by permuting HLA or CMV assignments 20 times. In a later analysis, co-occurring TCRs were grouped using DBSCAN, and TCRdist sequence similarity was added for clustering within HLA-allele-positive subsets. Co-occurrence clustering excluded repertoires with fewer than 30,000 or more than 120,000 public chains, plus five with anomalous nucleotide sharing. TCRdb stores this immuneACCESS table with in-frame sequences only. Part of the clones is absent; in the studies checked, under half of the shortfall reflects unresolved V genes, and no reason is known for the rest. That table is the source of V, J and clone size, and D and trimming were worked out from the DNA. Within this sample are some 130,000 clones, with around 75% of them counted one time only. The top ten constitute roughly 3% of the sample.

The CDR3 runs 14 residues from the cysteine to the phenylalanine. Only the CDR3 DNA stays, 42 bases, in frame from base 1. Per the germline V gene, MGHDK is the CDR1 and SYGVNS is the CDR2. V loses 8 bases, J loses 6 bases, and the germline ends lie 18 bases apart. The clonotype was recovered from a man aged 35-49 years in good health and CMV-seronegative. The sequenced material came from PBMCs. Recombination connected TRBV25-1 to TRBJ2-3; perhaps TRBD1 is the D gene, with 5 bases matching. The DNA sequence is TGTGCCAGCGGATTTCGCCAGGGAACCGATACGCAGTATTTT. The encoded protein is CASGFRQGTDTQYF.